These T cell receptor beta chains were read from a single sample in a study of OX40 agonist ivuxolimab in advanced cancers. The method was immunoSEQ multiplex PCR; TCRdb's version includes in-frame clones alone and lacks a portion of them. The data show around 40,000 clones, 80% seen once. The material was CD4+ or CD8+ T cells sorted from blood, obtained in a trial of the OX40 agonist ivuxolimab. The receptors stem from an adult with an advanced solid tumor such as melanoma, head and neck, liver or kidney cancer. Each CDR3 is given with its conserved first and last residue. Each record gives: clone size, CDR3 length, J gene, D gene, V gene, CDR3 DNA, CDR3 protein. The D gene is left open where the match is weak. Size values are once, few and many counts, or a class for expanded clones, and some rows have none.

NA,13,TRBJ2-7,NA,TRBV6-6,TGTGCCAGCAGTAGGGGCCCCCCGAGCGAGCAGTACTTC,CASSRGPPSEQYF
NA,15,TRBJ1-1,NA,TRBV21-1,TGTGCCAGCAGCAAAAGGATTTACAGGGTATCTTTAGCTTTCTTT,CASSKRIYRVSLAFF
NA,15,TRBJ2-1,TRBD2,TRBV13,TGTGCCAGCAGCTTAGCGGGAGGGCCCAGCGATGAGCAGTTCTTC,CASSLAGGPSDEQFF
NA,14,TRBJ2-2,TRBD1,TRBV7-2,TGTGCCAGCAGGGACAGGGGATGGACCGGGGAGCTGTTTTTT,CASRDRGWTGELFF
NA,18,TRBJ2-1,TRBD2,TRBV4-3,TGCGCCAGCAGCCAAGTGTTGAGTAGCGGGGGATCCTACAATGAGCAGTTCTTC,CASSQVLSSGGSYNEQFF
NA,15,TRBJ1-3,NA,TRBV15,TGTGCCACCAGCAGAGGGGGATACTCTGGAAACACCATATATTTT,CATSRGGYSGNTIYF
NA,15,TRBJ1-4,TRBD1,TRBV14,TGTGCCAGCAGCCAGCCGACAGGGGTTCAAGAAAAACTGTTTTTT,CASSQPTGVQEKLFF
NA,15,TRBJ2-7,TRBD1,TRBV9,TGTGCCAGCAGCGTAGGGGACAGTCGACAAAACGAGCAGTACTTC,CASSVGDSRQNEQYF
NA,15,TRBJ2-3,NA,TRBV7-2,TGTGCCAGCAGCCGGGCCGGGGTTCCCACAGATACGCAGTATTTT,CASSRAGVPTDTQYF
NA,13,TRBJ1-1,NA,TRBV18,TGTGCCAGCTCACCCCAGAAGGACACTGAAGCTTTCTTT,CASSPQKDTEAFF
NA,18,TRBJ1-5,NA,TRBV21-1,TGTGCCAGCAGCAAAGCGCCGCAGGGTGATTATAGCAATCAGCCCCAGCATTTT,CASSKAPQGDYSNQPQHF
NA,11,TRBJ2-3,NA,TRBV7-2,TGTGCCAGCAGCTTGGCGGATACGCAGTATTTT,CASSLADTQYF
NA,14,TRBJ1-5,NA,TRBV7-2,TGTGCCAGCAGCTTAGTCCCAAGCAATCAGCCCCAGCATTTT,CASSLVPSNQPQHF
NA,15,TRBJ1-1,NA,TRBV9,TGTGCCAGCAGCGTAGAGGGTCGGCGGGGGACTGAAGCTTTCTTT,CASSVEGRRGTEAFF
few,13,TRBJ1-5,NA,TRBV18,TGTGCCAGCTCAATCGACAGGAATCAGCCCCAGCATTTT,CASSIDRNQPQHF
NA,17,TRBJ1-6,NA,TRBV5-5,TGTGCCAGCACCCTGGCGGGGGGTCCCGGGGGTGTTCACCCCCTCCACTTT,CASTLAGGPGGVHPLHF
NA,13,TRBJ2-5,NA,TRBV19,TGTGCCAGTAGTGCGGGGCGTCAAGAGACCCAGTACTTC,CASSAGRQETQYF
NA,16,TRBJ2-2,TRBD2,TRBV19,TGTGCCAGTAGTATAGGGAGCGGGGCGAACACCGGGGAGCTGTTTTTT,CASSIGSGANTGELFF
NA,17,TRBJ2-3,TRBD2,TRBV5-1,TGCGCCAGCAGCTTGGCTAGCGGGAGCCAGAGCACAGATACGCAGTATTTT,CASSLASGSQSTDTQYF
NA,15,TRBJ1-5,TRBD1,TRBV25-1,TGTGCCAGCAGAGCAACAGGGGGCGCGGGTCAGCCCCAGCATTTT,CASRATGGAGQPQHF
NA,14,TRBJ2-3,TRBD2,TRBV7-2,TGTGCCAGCAGCTTTAGCGGGAGAGGAGATACGCAGTATTTT,CASSFSGRGDTQYF
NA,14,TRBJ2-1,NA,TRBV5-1,TGCGCCAGCAGAGGGGAGCCTGACGCCAATGAGCAGTTCTTC,CASRGEPDANEQFF
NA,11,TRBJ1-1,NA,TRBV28,TGTGCCAGCAGTTTAGACATGGCAGCTTTCTTT,CASSLDMAAFF
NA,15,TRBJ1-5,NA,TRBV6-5,TGTGCCAGCAGCCCCCGGGACGGCCTTCTTCAGCCCCAGCATTTT,CASSPRDGLLQPQHF
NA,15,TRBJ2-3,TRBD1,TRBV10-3,TGTGCCATCAGTGAGTTCGGGACAGAGACAGATACGCAGTATTTT,CAISEFGTETDTQYF
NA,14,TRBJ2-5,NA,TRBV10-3,TGTGCCACCGGACCTAATAGGGACCAAGAGACCCAGTACTTC,CATGPNRDQETQYF
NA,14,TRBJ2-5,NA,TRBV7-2,TGTGCCACATCTTTGGGACAATTTCAAGAGACCCAGTACTTC,CATSLGQFQETQYF
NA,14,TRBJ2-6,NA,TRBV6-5,TGTGCCAGCAGCAAGCGCTCTGGGGCCAACGTCCTGACTTTC,CASSKRSGANVLTF
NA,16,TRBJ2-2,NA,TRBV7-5,TGTGCCAGAAGCTTACTCAGGGAGTCTCCGGCCGGGGAGCTGTTTTTT,CARSLLRESPAGELFF
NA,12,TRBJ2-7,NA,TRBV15,TGTGCCACCAGCCAGATGGGCTACGAGCAGTACTTC,CATSQMGYEQYF
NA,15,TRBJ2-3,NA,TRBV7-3,TGTGCCAGCAGCGCCGTCAGCCCAGCCCGAGATACGCAGTATTTT,CASSAVSPARDTQYF
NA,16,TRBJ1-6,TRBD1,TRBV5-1,TGCGCCAGCAGCCGACAGGGTATTGAAGATAATTCACCCCTCCACTTT,CASSRQGIEDNSPLHF
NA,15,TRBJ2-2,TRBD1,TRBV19,TGTGCCAGTAGGGGGACAGGGGTATACACCGGGGAGCTGTTTTTT,CASRGTGVYTGELFF
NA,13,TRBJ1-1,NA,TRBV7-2,TGTGCCAGCAGCTCCGACTGGAACACTGAAGCTTTCTTT,CASSSDWNTEAFF
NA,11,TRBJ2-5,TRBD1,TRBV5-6,TGTGCCACGGGACAGCAAGAGACCCAGTACTTC,CATGQQETQYF
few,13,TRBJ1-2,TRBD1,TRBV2,TGTGCCAGCAGGCAGGGGGCATCGGGTGGCTACACCTTC,CASRQGASGGYTF
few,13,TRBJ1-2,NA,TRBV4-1,TGCGCCAGCAGCCAAGAAAGGGCCTCGGGCTACACCTTC,CASSQERASGYTF
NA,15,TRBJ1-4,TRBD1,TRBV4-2,TGTGCCAGCAGCCCCCGGACAGGAGCTAATGAAAAACTGTTTTTT,CASSPRTGANEKLFF
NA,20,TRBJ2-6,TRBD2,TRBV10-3,TGTGCCATCAGTGGTGCCGGGAGGGTCTTAAGACAATCTGGGGCCAACGTCCTGACTTTC,CAISGAGRVLRQSGANVLTF
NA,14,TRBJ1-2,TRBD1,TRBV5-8,TGTGCCAGCAGTTTGGGACAGGGAAACTATGGCTACACCTTC,CASSLGQGNYGYTF
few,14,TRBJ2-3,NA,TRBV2,TGTGCCAGCAGTTCAGCGCTCGACACAGATACGCAGTATTTT,CASSSALDTDTQYF
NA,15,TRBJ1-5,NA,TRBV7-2,TGTGCCAGCAGCTCCCTGGGTTATAGCAATCAGCCCCAGCATTTT,CASSSLGYSNQPQHF
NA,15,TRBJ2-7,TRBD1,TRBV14,TGTGCCAGCAGCCAAGCGGACAGGGGAACCTACGAGCAGTACTTC,CASSQADRGTYEQYF
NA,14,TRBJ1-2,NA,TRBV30,TGTGCCTGGAGTGGTTCAGGGACGATTTATGGCTACACCTTC,CAWSGSGTIYGYTF
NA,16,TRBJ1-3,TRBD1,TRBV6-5,TGTGCCAGCAGTTACCGGGACAGGATATCTGGAAACACCATATATTTT,CASSYRDRISGNTIYF